The text below deals with one TCR beta chain. Healthy and HIV-negative, the adult donors had no recent acute infections or vaccinations. These data originate in a study of shared clonotypes between healthy human individuals. CDR3 length: 13 residues. The ends were cut back, 0 bases at V and 7 bases at J, with 6 bases in the middle. The germline V gene has CDR1 LNHDA and CDR2 SQIVND (reference sequence). The assay was run at deep level. The repertoire was sequenced with immunoSEQ multiplex PCR; TCRdb's copy has only in-frame clones and lacks some. The sample carries over 850,000 clones, about 84% recorded once.

The material sequenced was memory CD4+ T cells from PBMCs. This sample's subset: CD45RA-negative fraction. The receptor comes from a man aged 18 to 35 in good health. Some clones in this sample may be carry-over from other donors' samples. V gene TRBV19 combines with J gene TRBJ2-2; D remains unclear. Here the CDR3 DNA reads TGTGCCAGTAGTATAGATCGAGACGGGGAGCTGTTTTTT. Translated, it gives CASSIDRDGELFF.